This T cell receptor beta chain was captured in a study of cytomegalovirus exposure and HLA in healthy donors. Notes on the study in general: Several of the most significant clusters appeared, in a later analysis, to be linked to common viral pathogens. When analyzed later, the rates of TCR association showed variation by HLA locus, with DRB1 the most and HLA-C the fewest. Cytomegalovirus-associated status was assigned to more than 150 TCR beta chains.

The PCR used 60 Vbeta and 13 Jbeta primers. The table came from immunoSEQ multiplex PCR; TCRdb's copy has only in-frame clones and leaves some out. The sample has about 200,000 clones; almost 80% are singletons. A note on this clone: Its cognate antigen is unknown.

V trimming: 3 bases; J trimming: 8 bases; junction bases outside the gene matches: 7. The V gene's germline CDR1 is SGDLS and CDR2 YYNGEE. The CDR3 sequence is 14 residues long. This receptor was identified in a man aged 18-30 years in good health and CMV-seronegative. The chain employs TRBV9 and TRBJ2-1; 8 bases line up with TRBD1. The sequenced sample was PBMCs. CDR3 amino acids: CASSGPTGDHEQFF. CDR3 nucleotides: TGTGCCAGCAGCGGACCGACAGGGGACCATGAGCAGTTCTTC.